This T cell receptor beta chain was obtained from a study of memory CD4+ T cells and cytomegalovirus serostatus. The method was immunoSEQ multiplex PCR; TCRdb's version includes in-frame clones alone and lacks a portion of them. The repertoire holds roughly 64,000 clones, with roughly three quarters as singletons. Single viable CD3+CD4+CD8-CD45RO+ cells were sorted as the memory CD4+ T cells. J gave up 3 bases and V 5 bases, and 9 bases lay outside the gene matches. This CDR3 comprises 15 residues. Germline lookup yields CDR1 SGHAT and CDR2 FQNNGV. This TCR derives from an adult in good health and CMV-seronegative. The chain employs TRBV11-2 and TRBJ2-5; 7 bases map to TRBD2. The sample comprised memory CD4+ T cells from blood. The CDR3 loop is CASSHLGTIKETQYF. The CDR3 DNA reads TGTGCCAGCAGCCATTTGGGGACTATCAAAGAGACCCAGTACTTC.